One sample yielded the 11 T cell receptor beta chains listed below, sequenced in a study of blood T cell repertoires in COVID-19. TCRdb's table, derived via immunoSEQ multiplex PCR, lists solely in-frame clones and lacks some. The table records about 90,000 clones, around 82% of them present only once. Sequencing was carried out using peripheral blood. The receptors here all came from a man between 60 and 75 years old with acute or convalescent COVID-19.

The chain recombines TRBV6-5 with TRBJ2-7; 7 bases are shared with TRBD1. Unmatched junction bases numbered 7, after V lost 8 bases and J lost 0 bases. Germline CDR1 MNHEY, CDR2 SVGAGI. The CDR3 length is 14 residues. CDR3 residues: CASSDRWSSYEQYF. The CDR3 DNA reads as TGTGCCAGCTCGGACAGGTGGAGCTCCTACGAGCAGTACTTC.

This sequence joins TRBV5-1 and TRBJ2-1; TRBD2 matches 11 bases. This CDR3 region has 14 residues. Germline V lookup: CDR1 SGHRS, CDR2 YFSETQ. V lost 7 bases, J lost 6 bases, and 6 bases stayed unmatched. The CDR3 DNA reads as TGCGCCAGCCAACCCGGGACTAGCGGCAATGAGCAGTTCTTC. Translated: CASQPGTSGNEQFF.

The gene calls are TRBV29-1 and TRBJ1-2; D perhaps matches TRBD1 (6 bases). V lost 2 bases, J lost 2 bases, and 12 bases lay in between. CDR1 and CDR2 (germline): SQVTM, ANQGSEA. CDR3 length: 14 residues. CDR3 residues: CSVESEQGNYGYTF. CDR3 bases: TGCAGCGTTGAATCGGAACAGGGAAACTATGGCTACACCTTC.

CDR3 DNA sequence: TGTGCCAGCAGTCTTAACCGGGACAGCACTGAAGCTTTCTTT. This sequence encodes CASSLNRDSTEAFF. The chain links TRBV27 to TRBJ1-1; the match to TRBD1 covers 7 bases. Unmatched junction bases numbered 7, after V lost 5 bases and J lost 4 bases. This CDR3 spans 14 amino acids. The germline V gene encodes CDR1 MNHEY and CDR2 SMNVEV (reference sequence).

V and J are TRBV29-1 and TRBJ1-4; possible D gene TRBD1, 6 bases. The V end lost 6 bases, the J end lost 2 bases, and 13 bases lay between the germline ends. Germline CDR1 and CDR2: SQVTM and ANQGSEA. This CDR3 region has 14 residues. CDR3 coding DNA: TGCAGCGTCGCCTTACAGGGTACTAATGAAAAACTGTTTTTT. Residues: CSVALQGTNEKLFF.

J is TRBJ1-4 and V is TRBV14; D is unclear. CDR1 is SGHDN and CDR2 is FVKESK in the germline V gene. The CDR3 extends over 15 amino acids. With 5 bases removed from V and 0 bases from J, the gap between germline ends came to 10 bases. CDR3 sequence (DNA): TGTGCCAGCAGCGCTCAACAGACAACTAATGAAAAACTGTTTTTT. It encodes CASSAQQTTNEKLFF.

V gene TRBV5-6 combines with J gene TRBJ1-1; D remains ambiguous. CDR1 is SGHDT and CDR2 is YYEEEE in the germline V gene. Deletions cut 5 bases from V and 3 bases from J, with 14 bases between. The CDR3 spans 14 residues. CDR3 loop: CASSFGRGHTEAFF. The CDR3 DNA is TGTGCCAGCAGTTTTGGTCGTGGGCACACTGAAGCTTTCTTT.

V usage is TRBV7-8 and J usage is TRBJ2-5; D not certain. The CDR3 is made up of 15 amino acids. Trimming shortened V by 0 bases and J by 0 bases, and 8 bases separated the two germline ends. The germline V gene encodes CDR1 SGHVS and CDR2 FQNEAQ. This chain's CDR3 is CASSLANTHQETQYF. The CDR3 DNA reads as TGTGCCAGCAGCTTAGCGAATACACACCAAGAGACCCAGTACTTC.

The V and J genes are TRBV7-2 and TRBJ1-1; possibly TRBD1 for D (6 bases). Germline loops: CDR1 SGHTA, CDR2 FQGNSA. CDR3 length: 14 amino acids. With 3 bases removed from V and 5 bases from J, the gap between germline ends came to 13 bases. The chain's CDR3 is CASSFQGRGTEAFF. DNA of the CDR3: TGTGCCAGCAGCTTTCAGGGTAGGGGGACTGAAGCTTTCTTT.

This rearrangement joins TRBV11-2 to TRBJ2-2; D possibly corresponds to TRBD2 (6 bases). The V gene lost 1 base and the J gene lost 7 bases, with 7 bases spanning the gap. This CDR3 has 13 residues. Germline lookup yields CDR1 SGHAT and CDR2 FQNNGV. CDR3 nucleotides: TGTGCCAGCAGCTTAGTGGAGGGCGGGGAGCTGTTTTTT. This encodes CASSLVEGGELFF.

This sequence joins TRBV25-1 and TRBJ2-1; 8 bases align to TRBD1. Trimming cost V 4 bases and J 3 bases; bases outside gene matches: 2. Looked up from germline, CDR1 is MGHDK and CDR2 is SYGVNS. This CDR3 is built from 14 residues. CDR3: CASSGDRGYNEQFF. The DNA of the CDR3 is TGTGCCAGCAGTGGTGACAGGGGCTACAATGAGCAGTTCTTC.